These 25 T cell receptor beta chains share one sample of origin, sequenced in a study of blood T cell repertoires in COVID-19. This table comes from immunoSEQ multiplex PCR, and its TCRdb copy is limited to in-frame clones, with some not included. The data contain approximately 410,000 clones, just over 85% of them singletons. The sample was peripheral blood. All receptors come from a woman aged 25 to 39 with active or convalescent COVID-19.

The genes are TRBV5-4 and TRBJ1-2, with D unclear. Germline CDR1 SGHNT, CDR2 YYREEE (reference sequence). The V and J ends lost 1 base and 0 bases respectively, with 16 bases between them. This CDR3 is built from 17 residues. Here the CDR3 DNA reads TGTGCCAGCAGCTTGTCGGCGGTCCTTCCTACTAACTATGGCTACACCTTC. Amino acids: CASSLSAVLPTNYGYTF.

The chain combines TRBV24-1 with TRBJ2-3; 10 bases line up with TRBD1. The germline V gene encodes CDR1 KGHDR and CDR2 SFDVKD. The CDR3 loop spans 13 amino acids. V was clipped by 10 bases and J by 3 bases; unmatched bases: 3. CDR3 in amino acids: CATRQGATDTQYF. The CDR3 DNA follows: TGTGCCACTAGACAGGGGGCGACAGATACGCAGTATTTT.

This chain connects TRBV12-3 or TRBV12-4 to TRBJ1-2, with D possibly TRBD1 on 5 matching bases. The CDR3 covers 13 residues. Trimming took 7 bases from V and 4 from J, leaving 13 bases between them. The CDR3 loop is CASMSRVGYGYTF. The DNA for the CDR3 is TGTGCCAGCATGTCCAGGGTCGGCTATGGCTACACCTTC.

The chain recombines TRBV6-1 with TRBJ2-7; D might be TRBD2 (5 bases). Germline V CDR1 and CDR2: MNHNS, SASEGT. V gave up 2 bases and J gave up 2 bases, with 13 bases separating them. CDR3 length: 15 amino acids. The CDR3, as DNA: TGTGCCAGCAGTGAATACGGCGACGGGACCTACGAGCAGTACTTC. This encodes CASSEYGDGTYEQYF.

This chain uses TRBV29-1 with TRBJ1-1, with D unresolved. This CDR3 is built from 13 residues. V dropped 7 bases and J dropped 6 bases, with 18 bases sitting between them. Germline CDR1 SQVTM, CDR2 ANQGSEA. The chain's CDR3 is CSAERNVLAEAFF. Written as DNA, the CDR3 is TGCAGCGCCGAGAGGAATGTCTTGGCTGAAGCTTTCTTT.

The chain links TRBV19 to TRBJ2-7; a possible D gene is TRBD1 (6 bases). The V gene's germline CDR1 is LNHDA and CDR2 SQIVND (reference sequence). Trimming shortened V by 5 bases and J by 3 bases, and 23 bases separated the two germline ends. This CDR3 comprises 17 residues. The CDR3 DNA sequence: TGTGCCAGTAGTTATGGGGGCCACCTCCCCAATATCTACGAGCAGTACTTC. Its translation is CASSYGGHLPNIYEQYF.

The rearrangement links TRBV7-2 to TRBJ1-5; D unclear. The V end was cut by 1 base, the J end by 2 bases, with 15 bases between. Per the germline V gene, CDR1 is SGHTA and CDR2 is FQGNSA. This CDR3 region has 17 residues. CDR3 residues: CASSLGREAFGNQPQHF. The DNA for the CDR3 is TGTGCCAGCAGCTTAGGGAGGGAAGCCTTCGGCAATCAGCCCCAGCATTTT.

This clone was counted only a few times. V usage is TRBV14 and J usage is TRBJ1-2; D might be TRBD1 (6 bases). V was pared by 4 bases and J by 7 bases, with 10 bases between. CDR1 is SGHDN, CDR2 FVKESK, per germline. The CDR3 covers 12 residues. CDR3 in DNA: TGTGCCAGCAGCCCAGGACAGAGTGGCTACACCTTC. Translating it yields CASSPGQSGYTF.

The chain uses TRBV15 and TRBJ1-2, with 7 bases identical to TRBD1. V shed 4 bases and J 4 bases; nucleotides not matched to a gene: 6. The CDR3 is 14 residues long. The germline V gene has CDR1 LNHNV and CDR2 YYDKDF (reference sequence). CDR3 sequence (DNA): TGTGCCACCAGCACCCCGACAGGGCCCTATGGCTACACCTTC. As protein: CATSTPTGPYGYTF. Full variable domain (rest looked up from reference TRBV15 and TRBJ1-2): DAMVIQNPRYQVTQFGKPVTLSCSQTLNHNVMYWYQQKSSQAPKLLFHYYDKDFNNEADTPDNFQSRRPNTSFCFLDIRSPGLGDTAMYLCATSTPTGPYGYTFGSGTRLTVV.

The genes are TRBV19 and TRBJ1-2, with D hard to call. The V end was cut by 6 bases, the J end by 3 bases, with 20 bases between. CDR3 length equals 16 residues. Per the germline V gene, CDR1 is LNHDA and CDR2 is SQIVND (reference sequence). The CDR3 DNA sequence: TGTGCCAGTAGCGATACGTCTACTTCAATCTACTATGGCTACACCTTC. Protein sequence: CASSDTSTSIYYGYTF.

The chain has TRBV14 and TRBJ1-2, with a weak D call TRBD1 (6 bases). Trimming cost V 1 base and J 4 bases, with 10 bases left between them. Germline V lookup: CDR1 SGHDN, CDR2 FVKESK. This CDR3 comprises 14 residues. The CDR3 loop is CASSQARGSYGYTF. CDR3 coding DNA: TGTGCCAGCAGCCAAGCCAGGGGCTCCTATGGCTACACCTTC.

This sequence joins TRBV27 and TRBJ1-1; the D gene is possibly TRBD1 (6 bases). CDR3 length: 15 amino acids. The germline V gene encodes CDR1 MNHEY and CDR2 SMNVEV (reference sequence). The V gene lost 5 bases and the J gene lost 0 bases, with 13 bases spanning the gap. The CDR3 region has the DNA TGTGCCAGCAGTCTCGACAGGCGCCTGAACACTGAAGCTTTCTTT. It translates to CASSLDRRLNTEAFF.

The chain recombines TRBV19 with TRBJ1-1, with 7 bases that match TRBD1. This CDR3 comprises 15 residues. Germline-derived CDR1 and CDR2 are LNHDA and SQIVND (reference sequence). With 5 bases clipped from V and 6 bases from J, the junction kept 12 bases outside the gene matches. The CDR3 DNA is TGTGCCAGTAGTCTTCAGGGGGTTCCGGAGTCTGAAGCTTTCTTT. This sequence encodes CASSLQGVPESEAFF.

V usage is TRBV30 and J usage is TRBJ2-3, with 9 bases identical to TRBD2. CDR1 is GTSNPN and CDR2 is SVGIG in the germline V gene (reference sequence). After removal of 2 bases from V and 3 bases from J, the junction contained 3 bases not matched to a gene. This CDR3 comprises 14 residues. The CDR3, as DNA: TGTGCCTGGAGTCCCAGCGGGAGGACAGATACGCAGTATTTT. It is translated as CAWSPSGRTDTQYF. The full variable domain, in which reference TRBV30 and TRBJ2-3 provide the parts outside the CDR3, is SQTIHQWPATLVQPVGSPLSLECTVEGTSNPNLYWYRQAAGRGLQLLFYSVGIGQISSEVPQNLSASRPQDRQFILSSKKLLLSDSGFYLCAWSPSGRTDTQYFGPGTRLTVL.

This chain links TRBV14 with TRBJ2-7, with D tentatively TRBD2 (6 bases). Germline CDR1 reads SGHDN; CDR2 reads FVKESK. This CDR3 contains 13 residues. V was trimmed by 2 bases and J by 6 bases, leaving 11 bases between them. In DNA, the CDR3 is TGTGCCAGCAGCCAACAGCGAGCGGGCGAGCAGTACTTC. Its translation: CASSQQRAGEQYF.

A single count supports this clone. The J gene is TRBJ1-1, the V gene TRBV6-6, with unresolved D. Trimming pared 4 bases from V and 0 bases from J, leaving 12 bases between. There are 15 residues in the CDR3. Per the germline V gene, CDR1 is MNHNY and CDR2 is SVGAGI (reference sequence). CDR3 DNA sequence: TGTGCCAGCAGTTCACAGAAATCCATGAACACTGAAGCTTTCTTT. Translation gives CASSSQKSMNTEAFF.

On this clone: This sample includes further DNA sequences coding for the same CDR3. The chain is built from TRBV5-1 and TRBJ1-5; 7 bases align to TRBD1. Germline V gene lookup returns CDR1 SGHRS and CDR2 YFSETQ. The CDR3 has 15 amino acids. The trim removed 0 bases at V and 2 bases at J, leaving 2 bases unmatched. CDR3 amino acids: CASSLDGQGNQPQHF. The DNA of the CDR3 is TGCGCCAGCAGCTTGGATGGACAGGGCAATCAGCCCCAGCATTTT.

The chain employs TRBV7-9 and TRBJ2-3; 9 bases are shared with TRBD2. Looked up from germline, CDR1 is SEHNR and CDR2 is FQNEAQ (reference sequence). With V trimmed by 8 bases and J by 6 bases, 12 bases remained unmatched. This CDR3 is 15 amino acids long. CDR3 in amino acids: CASRSGSSSLDTQYF. Written as DNA, the CDR3 is TGTGCCAGCCGTAGCGGGAGCTCTTCTTTGGATACGCAGTATTTT.

The J gene is TRBJ1-5, the V gene TRBV28; perhaps TRBD1 as D (6 bases). There are 13 residues in the CDR3. Germline CDR1 reads MDHEN; CDR2 reads SYDVKM. Trimming took 7 bases from V and 0 from J, leaving 7 bases between them. The CDR3 sequence is CASNRDSNQPQHF. CDR3 nucleotide sequence: TGTGCCAGCAACAGGGATAGCAATCAGCCCCAGCATTTT.

The chain employs TRBV13 and TRBJ2-5, with TRBD2 as a possible D gene (6 bases). The CDR3 totals 20 residues. V lost 4 bases, J lost 3 bases, and 30 bases lay in between. The germline CDR1 and CDR2 sequences are PRHDT and FYEKMQ (reference sequence). The CDR3: CASSSRYWDLISGLKETQYF. The CDR3 bases are TGTGCCAGCAGCTCGCGGTATTGGGACCTTATTAGCGGTTTAAAAGAGACCCAGTACTTC. The variable domain in full, completed from reference TRBV13 and TRBJ2-5, reads AAGVIQSPRHLIKEKRETATLKCYPIPRHDTVYWYQQGPGQDPQFLISFYEKMQSDKGSIPDRFSAQQFSDYHSELNMSSLELGDSALYFCASSSRYWDLISGLKETQYFGPGTRLLVL.

This clone showed up just a few times. The chain recombines TRBV16 with TRBJ1-3; D is ambiguous. Germline assignment: CDR1 KGHSY and CDR2 FQNENV. V dropped 6 bases and J dropped 0 bases, with 12 bases sitting between them. The CDR3 extends over 15 amino acids. The CDR3 reads CASSLQQSSGNTIYF. As DNA, the CDR3 is TGTGCCAGCAGTCTACAGCAGAGCTCTGGAAACACCATATATTTT.

The rearrangement links TRBV12-2 to TRBJ2-5; the table's D gene call, TRBD2, was not cross checked with the DNA. TRBV12-2 is a pseudogene. This CDR3 has 21 amino acids. The CDR3 region is CASRFLTWGLAGGPDQETQYF. CDR3 nucleotide sequence: TGTGCAAGTCGCTTTCTAACGTGGGGACTAGCGGGAGGGCCGGACCAAGAGACCCAGTACTTC.

The chain uses TRBV5-6 and TRBJ1-2; TRBD1 is a possible D gene (5 bases). Germline lookup yields CDR1 SGHDT and CDR2 YYEEEE. Trimming shortened V by 3 bases and J by 3 bases, and 21 bases separated the two germline ends. CDR3 length equals 17 residues. The CDR3 loop is CASSWTLQTSAHYGYTF. DNA for the CDR3: TGTGCCAGCAGCTGGACATTACAGACGTCGGCACACTATGGCTACACCTTC.

The J gene is TRBJ1-4, the V gene TRBV7-9; the match to TRBD1 covers 7 bases. The trim removed 5 bases at V and 8 bases at J, leaving 11 bases unmatched. CDR1 and CDR2 (germline): SEHNR, FQNEAQ (reference sequence). The CDR3 covers 15 residues. CDR3 DNA sequence: TGTGCCAGCAGCCATCCCCCGGGACAGATAGAAAAACTGTTTTTT. This gives the protein CASSHPPGQIEKLFF.

For this clone: Other DNA sequences in the sample encode the same CDR3. The J gene is TRBJ1-3, the V gene TRBV6-1; D is unresolved. This CDR3 has 14 residues. V lost 2 bases, J lost 0 bases, and 5 bases lay in between. CDR1 is MNHNS, CDR2 SASEGT, per germline. The CDR3 is CASSEPVSGNTIYF. Written as DNA, the CDR3 is TGTGCCAGCAGTGAACCAGTCTCTGGAAACACCATATATTTT.